This is a list of T cell receptor beta chains from one sample in a study of OX40 agonist ivuxolimab in advanced cancers. Using immunoSEQ multiplex PCR, the repertoire was profiled, and TCRdb retains in-frame clones only, with some absent. This repertoire shows under 80,000 clones, roughly 85% found once; its top ten account for about 4.1%. Sequences were derived from CD4+ or CD8+ T cells sorted from blood, sampled in a trial of the OX40 agonist ivuxolimab. The receptors come from an adult with an advanced solid tumor such as melanoma, head and neck, liver or kidney cancer. CDR3s leave out the opening cysteine and the closing phenylalanine or tryptophan. Some rows mark clone size as missing; the rest say once, few, many or name a class of expanded clone.

v_call,j_call,clone_size,cdr3_aa
TRBV6-5,TRBJ2-5,-,ASSYQTGIETQY
TRBV7-9,TRBJ2-1,-,ATPGHLGEQF
TRBV4-3,TRBJ2-5,-,ASSQGLGAETQY
TRBV19,TRBJ1-4,-,ASRLPGQGDEKLF
TRBV5-6,TRBJ2-3,-,ASTLRGVHTDTQY
TRBV6-6,TRBJ2-7,-,ASSLKGQGRNEQY
TRBV29-1,TRBJ1-1,-,SVSRGLEAF
TRBV2,TRBJ2-1,-,ASTGRLIIDEQF
TRBV18,TRBJ2-7,-,ASSPPRQGLEQY
TRBV5-4,TRBJ1-3,-,ATSPNLNTIY
TRBV7-9,TRBJ1-1,-,ASSLRRPTVQNTEAF
TRBV28,TRBJ2-7,-,ASTRTSLSSYEQY
TRBV11-2,TRBJ2-7,-,ASSPPVHYEQY
TRBV28,TRBJ2-1,-,ASSLLASGRNEQF
TRBV5-6,TRBJ2-1,few,ASSLVSVYNEQF
TRBV7-2,TRBJ2-2,-,ASRTGTSGLTGELF
TRBV6-5,TRBJ1-2,-,ASSFLTGGDYGYT